This TCR beta chain came from a study of T cells after yellow fever vaccination. For TCR, cDNA came from 5'RACE template switching, which added a universal primer site and UMIs. From the 5' RACE reads, TCRdb called clonotypes with MiXCR, one entry per CDR3 protein. Of about 300,000 distinct CDR3 sequences in the sample, around 7% were seen once. The sample here was PBMCs, taken 35 to 50 days after the first yellow fever vaccination. This TCR derives from a man aged 18 to 30 who received the YFV17D yellow fever vaccine.

In DNA, the CDR3 is TGCAGCGTTGTACGGGGGACCGAGGCTGGCTACACCTTC. Protein product: CSVVRGTEAGYTF. The chain links TRBV29-1 to TRBJ1-2, with D tentatively TRBD1 (5 bases). Trimming removed 4 bases from V and 7 bases from J, with 16 bases in between. Germline values: CDR1 SQVTM, CDR2 ANQGSEA. The length of the CDR3 is 13 residues.